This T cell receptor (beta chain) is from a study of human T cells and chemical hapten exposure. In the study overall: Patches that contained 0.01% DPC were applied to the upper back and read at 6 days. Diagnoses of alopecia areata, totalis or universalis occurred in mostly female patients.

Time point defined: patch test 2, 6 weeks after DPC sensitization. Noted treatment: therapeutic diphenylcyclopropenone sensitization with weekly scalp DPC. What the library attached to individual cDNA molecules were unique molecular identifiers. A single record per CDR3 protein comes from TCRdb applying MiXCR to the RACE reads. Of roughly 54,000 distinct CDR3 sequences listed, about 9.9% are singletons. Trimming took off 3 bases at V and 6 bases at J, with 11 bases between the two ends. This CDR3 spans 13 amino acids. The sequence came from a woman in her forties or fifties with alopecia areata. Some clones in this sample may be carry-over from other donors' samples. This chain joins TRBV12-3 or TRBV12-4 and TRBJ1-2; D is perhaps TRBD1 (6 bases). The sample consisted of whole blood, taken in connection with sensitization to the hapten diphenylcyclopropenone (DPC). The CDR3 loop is CASSFGQIHGYTF. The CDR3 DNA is TGTGCCAGCAGTTTCGGACAGATCCATGGCTACACCTTC.